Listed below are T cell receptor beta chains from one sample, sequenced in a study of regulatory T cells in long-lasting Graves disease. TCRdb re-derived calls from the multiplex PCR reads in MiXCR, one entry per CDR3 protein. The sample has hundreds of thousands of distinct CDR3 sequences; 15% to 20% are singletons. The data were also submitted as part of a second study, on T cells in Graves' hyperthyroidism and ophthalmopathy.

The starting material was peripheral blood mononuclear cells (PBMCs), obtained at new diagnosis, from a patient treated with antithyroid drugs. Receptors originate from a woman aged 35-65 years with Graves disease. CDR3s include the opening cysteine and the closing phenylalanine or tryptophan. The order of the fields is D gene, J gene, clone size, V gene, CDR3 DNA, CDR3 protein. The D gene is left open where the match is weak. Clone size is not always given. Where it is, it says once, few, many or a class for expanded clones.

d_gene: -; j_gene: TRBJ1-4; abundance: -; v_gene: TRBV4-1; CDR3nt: TGCGCCAGCAGCCAAGACCCCCTGAATGAAAAACTGTTTTTT; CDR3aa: CASSQDPLNEKLFF
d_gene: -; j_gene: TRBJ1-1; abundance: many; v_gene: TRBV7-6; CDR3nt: TGTGCCACTGAGCTTAAGTTTGTTGGGAGGGAGAACACTGAAGCTTTCTTT; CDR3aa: CATELKFVGRENTEAFF
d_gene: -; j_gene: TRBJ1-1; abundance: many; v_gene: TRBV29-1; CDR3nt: TGCAGCGTCTCGGAGTCCGTTTTCACTGAAGCTTTCTTT; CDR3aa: CSVSESVFTEAFF
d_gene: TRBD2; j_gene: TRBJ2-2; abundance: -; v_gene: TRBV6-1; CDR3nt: TGTGCCAGCAGACGAATCGGGACTAGCGGGGTGAACGGGGAGCTGTTTTTT; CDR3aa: CASRRIGTSGVNGELFF
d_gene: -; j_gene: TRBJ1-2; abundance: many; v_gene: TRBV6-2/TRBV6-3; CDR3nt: TGTGCCAGCAGTTCCCTCGGACAGAACTATGGCTACACCTTC; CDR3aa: CASSSLGQNYGYTF
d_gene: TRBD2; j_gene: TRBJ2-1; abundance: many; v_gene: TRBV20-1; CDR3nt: TGCAGTGCTACTAGCGGGGGGCCATACAATGAGCAGTTCTTC; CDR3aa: CSATSGGPYNEQFF
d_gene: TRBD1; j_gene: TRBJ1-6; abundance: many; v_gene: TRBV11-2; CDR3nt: TGTGCCAGCAGCCTTAGTGTTGGGACAGGATCACCCCTCCACTTT; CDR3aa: CASSLSVGTGSPLHF
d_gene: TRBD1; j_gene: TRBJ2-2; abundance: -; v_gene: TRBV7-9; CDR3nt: TGTGCCAGCAGCTGGGGGACAGGGGGTGCCGGGGAGCTGTTTTTT; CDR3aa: CASSWGTGGAGELFF
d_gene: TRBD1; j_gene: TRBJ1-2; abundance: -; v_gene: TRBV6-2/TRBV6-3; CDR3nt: TGTGCCAGCAGTTACTCAGGGACAGGGGGATCGGGTGGCTACACCTTC; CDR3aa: CASSYSGTGGSGGYTF
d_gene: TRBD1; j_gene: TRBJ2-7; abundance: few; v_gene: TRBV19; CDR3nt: TGTGCCAGTAGTATCTCGGACAGGGGGCCCTACGAGCAGTACTTC; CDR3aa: CASSISDRGPYEQYF
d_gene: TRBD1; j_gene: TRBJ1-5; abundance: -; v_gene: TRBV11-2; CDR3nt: TGTGCCAGCAGCTCCGGGACAGGAGGGCGCAATCAGCCCCAGCATTTT; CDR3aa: CASSSGTGGRNQPQHF
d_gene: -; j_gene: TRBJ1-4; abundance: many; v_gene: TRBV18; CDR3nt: TGTGCCAGCTCACCACGGAGGGAAAAACTGTTTTTT; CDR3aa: CASSPRREKLFF
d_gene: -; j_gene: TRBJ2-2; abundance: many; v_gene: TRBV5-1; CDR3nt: TGCGCCAGCAGCTTGGGAGAGGCGGGGACCGGGGAGCTGTTTTTT; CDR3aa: CASSLGEAGTGELFF
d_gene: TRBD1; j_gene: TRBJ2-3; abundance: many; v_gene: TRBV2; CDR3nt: TGTGCCAGCAGTGGAGGCAGGGGGCGCACAGATACGCAGTGTTTT; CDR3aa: CASSGGRGRTDTQCF
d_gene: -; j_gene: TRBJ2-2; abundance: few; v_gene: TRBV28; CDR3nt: TGTGCCATCGAGACCAAGGGTAACGGGGAGCTGTCTTTT; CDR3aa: CAIETKGNGELSF
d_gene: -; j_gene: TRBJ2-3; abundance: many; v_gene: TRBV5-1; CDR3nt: TGCGCCAGCAGCTTGCAGCCTAGCGCTAGAATCGTCAAGACAGATACGCAGTATTTT; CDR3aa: CASSLQPSARIVKTDTQYF
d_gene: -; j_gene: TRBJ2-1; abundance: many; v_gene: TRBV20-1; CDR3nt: TGCAGTGCTAGAGTTGAGGACGTCAACAATGAGCAGTTCTTC; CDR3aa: CSARVEDVNNEQFF
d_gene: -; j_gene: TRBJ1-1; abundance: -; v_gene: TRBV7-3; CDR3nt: TGTGCCAGCAGCTTAATCCTAAATTCCCTGAGCACTGAAGCTTTCTTT; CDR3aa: CASSLILNSLSTEAFF
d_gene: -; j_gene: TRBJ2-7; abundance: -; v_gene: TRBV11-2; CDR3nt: TGTGCCAGCAGCCGCCTTAGCGGACCATTACCCCCCTCTCGGGAGCAGTACTTC; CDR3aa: CASSRLSGPLPPSREQYF
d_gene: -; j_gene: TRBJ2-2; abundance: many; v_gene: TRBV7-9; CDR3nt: TGTGCCAGCAGCAACAGGGCCCCGAACACCGGGGAGCTGTTTTTT; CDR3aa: CASSNRAPNTGELFF
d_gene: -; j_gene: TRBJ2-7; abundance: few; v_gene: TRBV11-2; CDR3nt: TGTGCCAGCAGCCCTCTCCGGGGACGGGCCTACGAGCAGTACTTC; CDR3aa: CASSPLRGRAYEQYF
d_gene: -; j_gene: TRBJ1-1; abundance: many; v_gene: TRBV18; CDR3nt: TGTGCCAGCTCACCAAGTGGGGGACCGAACACTGAAGCTTTCTTT; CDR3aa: CASSPSGGPNTEAFF
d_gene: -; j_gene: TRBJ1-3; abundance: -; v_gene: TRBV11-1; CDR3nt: TGTGCCAGCAGCTTTACCCCGCAGGACACCATATATTTT; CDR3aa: CASSFTPQDTIYF
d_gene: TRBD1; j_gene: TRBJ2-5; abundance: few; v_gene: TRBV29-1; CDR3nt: TGCAGCGTGATACCGGGACAGAGGGCCCAAGAGACCCAGTACTTC; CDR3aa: CSVIPGQRAQETQYF
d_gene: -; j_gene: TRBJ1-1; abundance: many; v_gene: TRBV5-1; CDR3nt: TGCGCCAGCAGAACCGGGGAGGAAACTGAAGCTTTCTTT; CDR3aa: CASRTGEETEAFF
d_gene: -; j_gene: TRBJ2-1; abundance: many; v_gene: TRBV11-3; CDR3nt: TGTGCCAGCAGCTTAGACGTGGGTTACAATGAGCAGTTCTTC; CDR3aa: CASSLDVGYNEQFF
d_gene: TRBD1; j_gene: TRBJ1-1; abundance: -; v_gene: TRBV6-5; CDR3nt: TGTGCCAGCAGTTACTCGGGACAGGGAGGTATGAACACTGAAGCTTTCTTT; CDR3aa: CASSYSGQGGMNTEAFF
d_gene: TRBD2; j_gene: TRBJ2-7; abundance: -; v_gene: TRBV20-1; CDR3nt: TGCAGTGCTAGAGACTCGACTAGCGGGGCCAGGTACGGGCAGTACTTC; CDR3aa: CSARDSTSGARYGQYF
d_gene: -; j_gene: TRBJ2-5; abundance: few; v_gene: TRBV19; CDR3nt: TGTGCCAGTAGTAATTGGCTAACTGAAGAGACCCAGTACTTC; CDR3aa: CASSNWLTEETQYF
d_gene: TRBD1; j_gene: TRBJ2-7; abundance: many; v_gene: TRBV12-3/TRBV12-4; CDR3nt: TGTGCCAGCAGTTTACGGGGACAGGGGTTGAGGAACGAGCAGTACTTC; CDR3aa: CASSLRGQGLRNEQYF
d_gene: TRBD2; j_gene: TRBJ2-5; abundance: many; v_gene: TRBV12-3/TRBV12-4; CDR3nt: TGTGCCAGCAGTTTACTAGCGGGGGGTATCCAAGAGACCCAGTACTTC; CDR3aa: CASSLLAGGIQETQYF
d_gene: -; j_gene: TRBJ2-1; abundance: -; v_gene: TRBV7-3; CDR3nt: TGTGCCAGCAGCCTTACGGCGGGCCTCTCCTACAATGAGCAGTTCTTC; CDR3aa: CASSLTAGLSYNEQFF
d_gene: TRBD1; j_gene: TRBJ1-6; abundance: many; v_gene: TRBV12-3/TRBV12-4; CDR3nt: TGTGCCAGCAGACTCACACCCGCTAGACAGGGGGTTTATTCACCCCTCCACTTT; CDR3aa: CASRLTPARQGVYSPLHF
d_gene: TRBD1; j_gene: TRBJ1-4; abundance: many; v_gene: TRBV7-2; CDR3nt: TGTGCCAGCAGCTTGTCCCGGGACAGGACCCACAATGAAAAACTGTTTTTT; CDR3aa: CASSLSRDRTHNEKLFF
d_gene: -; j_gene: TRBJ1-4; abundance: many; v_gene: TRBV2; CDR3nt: TGTGCCAGCAGGGGCCTAGACACAACTAATGAAAAACTGTTTTTT; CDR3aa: CASRGLDTTNEKLFF
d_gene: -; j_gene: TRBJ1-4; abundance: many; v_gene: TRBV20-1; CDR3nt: TGCAGTGCTCGGACGGTTACTAATGAAAAACTGTTTTTT; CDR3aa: CSARTVTNEKLFF
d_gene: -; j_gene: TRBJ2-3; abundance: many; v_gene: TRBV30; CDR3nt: TGTGCCTGGAGTTCTGTTATGACAGATACGCAGTATTTT; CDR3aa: CAWSSVMTDTQYF
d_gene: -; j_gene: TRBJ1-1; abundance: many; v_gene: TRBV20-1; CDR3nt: TGCAGTGCTCAAACAGGGTTCAGAAGTAACACTGAAGCTTTCTTT; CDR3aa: CSAQTGFRSNTEAFF
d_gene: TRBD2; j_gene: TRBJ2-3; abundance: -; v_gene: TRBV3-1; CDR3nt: TGTGCCAGCAGCCGAAGGCCGACTAGCGGGGGGAGCACAGATACGCAGTATTTT; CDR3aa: CASSRRPTSGGSTDTQYF
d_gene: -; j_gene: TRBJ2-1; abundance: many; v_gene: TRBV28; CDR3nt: TGTGCCAGCGGGTTAAATGAGCAGTTCTTC; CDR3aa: CASGLNEQFF
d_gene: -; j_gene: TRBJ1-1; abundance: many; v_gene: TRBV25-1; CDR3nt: TGTGCCAGCAGTGAAGGGGGGAGAGCGGCTTTCTTT; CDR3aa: CASSEGGRAAFF
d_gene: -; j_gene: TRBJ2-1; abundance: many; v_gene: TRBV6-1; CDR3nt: TGTGCCAGCAGCCTTACCACAGGGCCGATGGGTGAGCAGTTCTTC; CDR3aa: CASSLTTGPMGEQFF
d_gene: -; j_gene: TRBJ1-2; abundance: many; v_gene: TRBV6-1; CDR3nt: TGTGCCAGCAGTCTGGCAGAAGACTATGGCTACACCTTC; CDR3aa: CASSLAEDYGYTF
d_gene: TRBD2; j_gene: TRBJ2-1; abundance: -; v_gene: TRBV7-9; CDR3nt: TGTGCCAGCAGCTCGCCGTATGGAGCGGGGGGGGGGAATGAGCAGTTCTTC; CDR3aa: CASSSPYGAGGGNEQFF
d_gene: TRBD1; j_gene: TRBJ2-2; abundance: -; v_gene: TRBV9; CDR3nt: TGTGCCAGCAGCGGGGGACAGTCTGGCACCGGGGAGCTGTTTTTT; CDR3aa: CASSGGQSGTGELFF
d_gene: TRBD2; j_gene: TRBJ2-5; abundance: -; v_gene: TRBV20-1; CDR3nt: TGCAGTGCTAGGGACTATCTTGTTGAGCGGGGTGTACAAGAGACCCGGTACTTC; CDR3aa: CSARDYLVERGVQETRYF
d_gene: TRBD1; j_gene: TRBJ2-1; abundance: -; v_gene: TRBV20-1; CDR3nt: TGCAGTGCTAGCGGACAGGTCAACTACAATGAGCAGTTCTTC; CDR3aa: CSASGQVNYNEQFF